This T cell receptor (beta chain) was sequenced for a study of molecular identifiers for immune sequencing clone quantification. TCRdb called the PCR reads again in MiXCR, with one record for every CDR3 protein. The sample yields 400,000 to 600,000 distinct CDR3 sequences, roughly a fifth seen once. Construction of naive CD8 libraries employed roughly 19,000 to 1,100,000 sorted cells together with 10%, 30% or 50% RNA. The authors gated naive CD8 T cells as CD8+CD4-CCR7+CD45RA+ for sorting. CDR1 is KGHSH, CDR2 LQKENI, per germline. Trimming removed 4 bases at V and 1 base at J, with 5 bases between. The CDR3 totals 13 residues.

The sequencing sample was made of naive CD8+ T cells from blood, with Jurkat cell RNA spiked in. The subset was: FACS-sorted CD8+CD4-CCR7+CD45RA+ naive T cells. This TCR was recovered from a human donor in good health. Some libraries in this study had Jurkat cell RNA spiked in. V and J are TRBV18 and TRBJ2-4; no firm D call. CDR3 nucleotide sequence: TGTGCCAGCTCACAAGCGGCCAAAAACATTCAGTACTTC. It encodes CASSQAAKNIQYF. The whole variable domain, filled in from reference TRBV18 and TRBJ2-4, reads NAGVMQNPRHLVRRRGQEARLRCSPMKGHSHVYWYRQLPEEGLKFMVYLQKENIIDESGMPKERFSAEFPKEGPSILRIQQVVRGDSAAYFCASSQAAKNIQYFGAGTRLSVL.